This T cell receptor (beta chain) was identified in a study of CD8 T cells in Susac syndrome. Random hexamers primed reverse transcription of roughly 0.5 to 1 ug RNA. TCRdb redid the calling of the immunoSEQ multiplex PCR reads with MiXCR, one entry per CDR3 protein. The repertoire holds about 200,000 distinct CDR3 sequences, with about 95% as singletons. The germline CDR1 and CDR2 sequences are MNHEY and SVGAGI. This CDR3 region has 14 residues. The V end lost 5 bases, the J end lost 0 bases, and 10 bases lay between the germline ends. CD8+ and CD4+ T cells from blood underwent TCR beta sequencing, which was carried out in a high-throughput format. Treatment-naive patients with stable or active relapsing-remitting disease were the multiple sclerosis controls. TEMRA cells were FACS-enriched and CD8+ and CD4+ T cells negatively isolated.

The rearrangement uses TRBV6-5 and TRBJ2-5; possible D gene TRBD1, 5 bases. The source material was CD4+ T cells from PBMCs. This TCR was recovered from a human donor with multiple sclerosis. CDR3 sequence reads: CASSPRRDQETQYF. The DNA for the CDR3 is TGTGCCAGCAGTCCCCGCAGGGACCAAGAGACCCAGTACTTC.